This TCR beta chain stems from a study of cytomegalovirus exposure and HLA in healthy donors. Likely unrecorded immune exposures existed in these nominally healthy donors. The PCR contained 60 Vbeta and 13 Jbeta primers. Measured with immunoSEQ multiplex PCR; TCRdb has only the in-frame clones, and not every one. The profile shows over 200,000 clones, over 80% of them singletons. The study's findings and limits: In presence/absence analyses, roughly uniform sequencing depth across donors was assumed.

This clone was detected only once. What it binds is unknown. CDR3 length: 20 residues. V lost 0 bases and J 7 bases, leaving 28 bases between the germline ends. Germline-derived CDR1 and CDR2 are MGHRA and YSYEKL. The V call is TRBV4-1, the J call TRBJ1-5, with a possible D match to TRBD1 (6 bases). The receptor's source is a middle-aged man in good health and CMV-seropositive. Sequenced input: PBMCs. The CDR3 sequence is CASSQDPKWGAQVQGQPQHF. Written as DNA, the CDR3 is TGCGCCAGCAGCCAAGACCCCAAATGGGGTGCCCAAGTTCAGGGGCAGCCCCAGCATTTT.